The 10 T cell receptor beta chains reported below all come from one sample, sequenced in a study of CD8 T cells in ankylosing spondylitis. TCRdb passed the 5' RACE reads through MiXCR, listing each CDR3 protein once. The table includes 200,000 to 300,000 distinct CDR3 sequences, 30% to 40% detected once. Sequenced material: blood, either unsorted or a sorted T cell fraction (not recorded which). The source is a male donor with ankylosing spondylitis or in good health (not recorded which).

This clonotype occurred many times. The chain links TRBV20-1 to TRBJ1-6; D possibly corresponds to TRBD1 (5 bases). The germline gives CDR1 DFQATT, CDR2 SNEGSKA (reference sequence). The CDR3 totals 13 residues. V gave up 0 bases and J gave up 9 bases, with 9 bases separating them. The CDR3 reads CSAREQGASPLHF. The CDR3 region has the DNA TGCAGTGCTAGAGAGCAGGGAGCTTCACCCCTCCACTTT.

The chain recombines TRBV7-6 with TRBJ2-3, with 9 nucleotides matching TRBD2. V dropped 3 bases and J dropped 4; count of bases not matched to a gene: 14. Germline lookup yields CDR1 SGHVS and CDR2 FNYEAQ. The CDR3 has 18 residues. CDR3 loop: CASSLRLGRGGQPDTQYF. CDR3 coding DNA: TGTGCCAGCAGCTTGAGATTGGGGCGGGGGGGCCAACCAGATACGCAGTATTTT.

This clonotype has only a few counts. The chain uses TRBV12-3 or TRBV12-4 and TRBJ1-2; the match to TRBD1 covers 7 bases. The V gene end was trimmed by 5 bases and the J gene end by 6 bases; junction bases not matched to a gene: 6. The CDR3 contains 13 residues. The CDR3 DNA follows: TGTGCCAGCAGTACAGGGGCTGGTGATGGCTACACCTTC. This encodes CASSTGAGDGYTF.

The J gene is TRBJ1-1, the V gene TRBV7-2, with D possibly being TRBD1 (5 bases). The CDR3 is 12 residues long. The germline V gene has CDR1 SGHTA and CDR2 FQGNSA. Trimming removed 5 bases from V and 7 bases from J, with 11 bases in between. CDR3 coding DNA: TGTGCCAGCAGCGGGAGGGGCGGTGAAGCTTTCTTT. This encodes CASSGRGGEAFF. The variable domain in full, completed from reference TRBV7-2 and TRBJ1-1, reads GAGVSQSPSNKVTEKGKDVELRCDPISGHTALYWYRQSLGQGLEFLIYFQGNSAPDKSGLPSDRFSAERTGGSVSTLTIQRTQQEDSAVYLCASSGRGGEAFFGQGTRLTVV.

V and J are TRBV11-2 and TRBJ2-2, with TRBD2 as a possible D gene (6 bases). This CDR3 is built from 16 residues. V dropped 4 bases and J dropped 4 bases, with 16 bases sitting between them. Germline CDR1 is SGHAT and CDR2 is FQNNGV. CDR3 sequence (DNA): TGTGCCAGCAGCTCCCCGACGGGAGTTATCACCGGGGAGCTGTTTTTT. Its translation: CASSSPTGVITGELFF.

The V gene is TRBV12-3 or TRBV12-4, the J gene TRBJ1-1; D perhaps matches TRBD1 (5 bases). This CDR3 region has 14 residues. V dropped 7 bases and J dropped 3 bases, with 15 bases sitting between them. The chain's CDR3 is CASTLGPGDTEAFF. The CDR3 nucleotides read TGTGCCAGCACCTTGGGGCCCGGCGACACTGAAGCTTTCTTT.

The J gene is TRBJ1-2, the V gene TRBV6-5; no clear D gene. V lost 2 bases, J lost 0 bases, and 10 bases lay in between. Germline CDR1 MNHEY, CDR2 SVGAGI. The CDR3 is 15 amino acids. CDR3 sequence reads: CASSYDGNANYGYTF. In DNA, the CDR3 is TGTGCCAGCAGTTACGACGGGAACGCTAACTATGGCTACACCTTC.

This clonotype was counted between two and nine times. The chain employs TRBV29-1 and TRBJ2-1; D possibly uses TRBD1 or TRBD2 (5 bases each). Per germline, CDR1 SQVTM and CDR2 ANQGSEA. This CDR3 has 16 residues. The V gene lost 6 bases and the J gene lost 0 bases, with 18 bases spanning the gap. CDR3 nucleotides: TGCAGCGTCCGGGGCGGGCAGCTGAGCTCCTACAATGAGCAGTTCTTC. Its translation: CSVRGGQLSSYNEQFF.

Here the CDR3 reads CASSQGTGHTEAFF. In DNA form, the CDR3 reads TGTGCCAGCAGCCAAGGAACGGGACACACTGAAGCTTTCTTT. The chain links TRBV3-1 to TRBJ1-1, with a tentative D call TRBD1 (5 bases). The CDR3 sequence is 14 residues long. Germline lookup yields CDR1 LGHDT and CDR2 YNNKEL (reference sequence). The V end lost 1 base, the J end lost 3 bases, and 9 bases lay between the germline ends.

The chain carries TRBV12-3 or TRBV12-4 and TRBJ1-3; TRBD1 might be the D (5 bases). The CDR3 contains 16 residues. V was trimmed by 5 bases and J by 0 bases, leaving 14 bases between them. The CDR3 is CASSHGDGRSGNTIYF. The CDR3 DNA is TGTGCCAGCAGTCACGGGGACGGCCGCTCTGGAAACACCATATATTTT.